This T cell receptor beta chain was captured by sequencing in a study of Ad26.COV2.S vaccination and SARS-CoV-2 variants. Study context: Donor had been placed in the Ad26.COV2.S arm of the COV1001 trial.

Findings and limits, study-wide: Individuals receiving vaccine had higher spike-specific TCR breadth than placebo recipients did. Overall T cell responses may have been underestimated by the analyses of TCR breadth and depth.

Described treatment: approximately 18 received Ad26.COV2.S at low or high dose, single or two shots; roughly five received placebo; per-sample allocation not given. Sampling was done on day 63 after the first vaccine or placebo injection. Based in Boston, the donor was an adult of 18-55 years. From germline, CDR1 is LNHDA and CDR2 SQIVND (reference sequence). The CDR3 has 16 amino acids. V lost 2 bases and J lost 3; bases outside the gene matches: 6. A note on this clone: Its antigen remains unidentified.

TCRdb keeps only in-frame clones here, not all; method: immunoSEQ multiplex PCR. The sample lists 440,000 or so clones; about 90% were seen once. The chain recombines TRBV19 with TRBJ2-7; 11 bases are a match to TRBD2. This TCR was sampled from a person aged 18-65 years who received the Ad26.COV2.S COVID-19 vaccine or a placebo. Sequences were derived from peripheral blood, sampled in a trial of Ad26.COV2.S vaccine versus placebo. The CDR3 DNA reads TGTGCCAGTAGTATAAGGACTAGCGGGCCCTACTACGAGCAGTACTTC. Protein product: CASSIRTSGPYYEQYF.